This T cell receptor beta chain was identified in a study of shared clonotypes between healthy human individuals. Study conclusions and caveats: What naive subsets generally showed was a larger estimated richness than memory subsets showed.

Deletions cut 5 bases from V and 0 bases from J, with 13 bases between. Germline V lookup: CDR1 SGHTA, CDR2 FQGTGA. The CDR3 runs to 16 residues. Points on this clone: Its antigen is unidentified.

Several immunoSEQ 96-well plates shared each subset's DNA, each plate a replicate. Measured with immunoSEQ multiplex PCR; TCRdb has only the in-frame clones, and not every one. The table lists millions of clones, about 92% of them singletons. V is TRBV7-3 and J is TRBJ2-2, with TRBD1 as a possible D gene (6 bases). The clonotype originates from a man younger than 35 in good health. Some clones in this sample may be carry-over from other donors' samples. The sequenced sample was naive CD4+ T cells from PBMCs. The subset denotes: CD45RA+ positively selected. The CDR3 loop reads CASSPGQLPNTGELFF. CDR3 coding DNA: TGTGCCAGCAGCCCCGGACAGCTCCCGAACACCGGGGAGCTGTTTTTT.